This T cell receptor (beta chain) is drawn from a study of identical twins. Findings and limits, study-wide: There is a chance that invariant MAIT and iNKT cells partially muddied zero-insertion analyses. Models, which agreed with sharing between unrelated individuals, nonetheless underestimated the out-of-frame TCR alpha sharing seen in monozygotic twins. The abundant beta clonotypes from cord blood had fewer insertions, and memory repertoires had none of this.

This clonotype was detected only a few times. Its antigen remains unidentified. Germline V gives CDR1 ENHRY, CDR2 SYGVKD. The CDR3 runs to 15 residues. V was cut by 3 bases and J by 4 bases, with 13 bases left in between. Unique molecular identifiers were in the cDNA, with template-switch universal primer binding. TCRdb re-derived calls from the 5' RACE reads in MiXCR, one entry per CDR3 protein. Of over 550,000 distinct CDR3 sequences in the sample, under 8.5% were seen once. Separately, the same data were catalogued under a study of yellow fever vaccine responses in identical twins.

The rearrangement joins TRBV10-3 to TRBJ2-4; possible D gene TRBD2, 5 bases. The specimen was PBMCs. This receptor was obtained from a woman aged 18-29 years in good health. The CDR3 region has the DNA TGTGCCATCAGTGACTATAAGGGAGATAAAAACATTCAGTACTTC. Translation gives CAISDYKGDKNIQYF.